This T cell receptor beta chain is drawn from a study of regulatory T cells in long-lasting Graves disease. This clonotype appeared a few times. With iRepertoire HTBI primers and Arm-PCR of CDR3 regions, TCR beta libraries were built. TCRdb processed the multiplex PCR reads anew with MiXCR; each CDR3 protein has one entry. The sample holds under 450,000 distinct CDR3 sequences, under 20% seen once. In germline, CDR1 is SGHDN, CDR2 FVKESK. The V segment lost 6 bases and the J segment 8 bases; nucleotides outside the gene matches: 13. The CDR3 consists of 15 residues. Time point noted: newly diagnosed GD, antithyroid drugs for less than 3 months. PBMC-derived RNA was used for the TCR library. Collection of peripheral blood (roughly 9.7 milliliters) was done using EDTA tubes. These sequences were also reported in another study, on T cells in Graves' hyperthyroidism and ophthalmopathy. That paper notes: The patients, who ranged from 18 to 65 in age, presented with newly diagnosed hyperthyroidism lasting under 2 months. A model built on 13 V-J features separated ophthalmopathy from stable hyperthyroidism.

The source is a woman in her late teens or twenties with Graves disease. The chain carries TRBV14 and TRBJ1-1; the match to TRBD1 covers 9 bases. Here the sequenced sample was peripheral blood mononuclear cells (PBMCs), taken at new diagnosis, from a patient treated with antithyroid drugs. In DNA, the CDR3 is TGTGCCAGCAGGGAAGTGGGACAGGGTGAATCGGAAGCTTTCTTT. Translating gives CASREVGQGESEAFF.